The T cell receptor beta chain under discussion was sequenced for a study of T-cell memory formation after mild COVID-19. One entry per CDR3 protein results from TCRdb running MiXCR on the 5' RACE reads. The repertoire has 90,000 to 120,000 distinct CDR3 sequences, around 10% of them found once; the top ten carry more than 35%. The germline V gene encodes CDR1 SGHTA and CDR2 FQGNSA. Trimming removed 8 bases at V and 3 bases at J, with 8 bases between. This CDR3 is built from 12 residues. The chain carries TRBV7-2 and TRBJ2-1; unclear D gene. The TCR was taken from a man younger than 35 who had mild COVID-19 (a few samples of this study predate the infection). Cell type and time point are not known. The sequencing sample was made of PBMCs or a T cell subset sorted from them (not recorded which). The chain's CDR3 is CASGNFYNEQFF. In DNA form, the CDR3 reads TGTGCCAGCGGTAACTTCTACAATGAGCAGTTCTTC.